The clone carrying this T cell receptor beta chain was observed a few times. Clones were sequenced by immunoSEQ multiplex PCR, and TCRdb holds only the in-frame ones, with some missing. The sample holds more than 150,000 clones, roughly 80% seen once. V dropped 2 bases and J dropped 2 bases, with 9 bases sitting between them. The CDR3 runs to 14 residues. Germline assignment: CDR1 SGHAT and CDR2 FQDESV (reference sequence). The sample is drawn from a study of blood T cell repertoires in COVID-19. Study-wide context: Collection of acute and convalescent COVID-19 samples took place in the United States, Italy and Spain. T cells, B-cell-depleted T cells, or PBMCs supplied cDNA or gDNA.

Patients from Seattle were sampled longitudinally, starting during active infection. The chain uses TRBV11-1 and TRBJ1-2, with D maybe TRBD1 (5 bases). The clonotype originates from a woman of 80 years or more with COVID-19, enrolled during active disease. The source material was peripheral blood. CDR3 sequence: CASSLWGDNYGYTF. The CDR3, as DNA: TGTGCCAGCAGCTTATGGGGGGACAACTATGGCTACACCTTC.